Below are 28 T cell receptor beta chains sequenced from a single sample in a study of a mutant IDH1 vaccine in newly diagnosed glioma (dated by TCRdb to 2020 to 2023). The library relied on the immunoSEQ multiplex PCR assay. The immuneACCESS repertoire file appears here via TCRdb, limited to in-frame rearrangements. These files lack a portion of the clones; in checked studies, under half of the deficit traces to unresolved V genes, and the cause of the others is not known. The sample table lists 20,000 to 25,000 clones, around 80% of them with a count of one. Around 13% of the sample comes from the top ten. Interpreted using the paper, the time point label stands for: week 23, last vaccination. Each vaccine dose, consisting of 300 ug of a 20-mer mutant IDH1 peptide in Montanide, was administered subcutaneously with topical imiquimod. Their antigens are not known. The sequences come from PBMCs, collected from a glioma patient whose treatment included an IDH1 peptide vaccine. The receptors were sampled from a man under 40 with glioma.

This clone was counted a few times. The rearrangement uses TRBV10-3 and TRBJ1-5; unclear D gene. The CDR3 loop spans 13 amino acids. Per germline, CDR1 ENHRY and CDR2 SYGVKD. The V gene lost 4 bases and the J gene lost 7 bases, with 11 bases spanning the gap. The CDR3 reads CAISAAADQPQHF. The CDR3 DNA reads TGTGCCATCAGTGCGGCGGCCGACCAGCCCCAGCATTTT.

The rearrangement joins TRBV28 to TRBJ1-5, with D uncertain. The CDR3 totals 15 residues. V was trimmed by 5 bases and J by 2 bases, leaving 13 bases between them. Germline V gene sequence: CDR1 MDHEN, CDR2 SYDVKM. CDR3 sequence reads: CASSLGDRGNQPQHF. In DNA, the CDR3 is TGTGCCAGCAGTCTTGGGGATCGGGGCAATCAGCCCCAGCATTTT.

This chain connects TRBV7-8 to TRBJ2-3, with 9 bases matching TRBD2. In germline, CDR1 is SGHVS, CDR2 FQNEAQ. Unmatched junction bases numbered 8, after V lost 1 base and J lost 3 bases. The CDR3 loop spans 17 amino acids. The CDR3 here is CASSLEGAGGPTDTQYF. The CDR3, as DNA: TGTGCCAGCAGCTTAGAGGGGGCGGGAGGGCCGACAGATACGCAGTATTTT.

J is TRBJ2-7 and V is TRBV15; 8 bases line up with TRBD1. This CDR3 is built from 16 residues. V gave up 1 base and J gave up 4 bases; unmatched junction bases: 9. Looked up from germline, CDR1 is LNHNV and CDR2 is YYDKDF (reference sequence). Written as DNA, the CDR3 is TGTGCCACCAGCAGAGTGCTAAGGACAGGGCGGTACGAGCAGTACTTC. Translation: CATSRVLRTGRYEQYF. The whole variable domain, filled in from reference TRBV15 and TRBJ2-7, reads DAMVIQNPRYQVTQFGKPVTLSCSQTLNHNVMYWYQQKSSQAPKLLFHYYDKDFNNEADTPDNFQSRRPNTSFCFLDIRSPGLGDTAMYLCATSRVLRTGRYEQYFGPGTRLTVT.

The chain's CDR3 is CASSPGSYGYTF. The CDR3 DNA reads TGTGCCAGCAGCCCCGGGAGCTATGGCTACACCTTC. The J gene is TRBJ1-2, the V gene TRBV6-5; D unresolved. Deletions cut 6 bases from V and 4 bases from J, with 9 bases between. This CDR3 spans 12 amino acids. The germline V gene encodes CDR1 MNHEY and CDR2 SVGAGI.

The chain employs TRBV9 and TRBJ2-1; D may be TRBD1 (6 bases). The germline V gene has CDR1 SGDLS and CDR2 YYNGEE. This CDR3 has 13 residues. The V and J ends lost 8 bases and 7 bases respectively, with 16 bases between them. CDR3 region: CASSGTTTNEQFF. CDR3 DNA: TGTGCCAGTTCCGGGACAACTACAAATGAGCAGTTCTTC.

The chain recombines TRBV5-6 with TRBJ1-6; D call uncertain. The germline V gene has CDR1 SGHDT and CDR2 YYEEEE. There are 12 residues in the CDR3. V lost 4 bases to trimming and J lost 9 bases, with 8 bases between them. The CDR3 DNA reads as TGTGCCAGCAGCCTATCCATTTCACCCCTCCACTTT. This codes for CASSLSISPLHF.

V and J are TRBV6-1 and TRBJ2-5; 7 positions agree with TRBD2. From germline, CDR1 is MNHNS and CDR2 SASEGT. V lost 2 bases, J lost 5 bases, and 5 bases stayed unmatched. The CDR3 is made up of 14 amino acids. The CDR3 bases are TGTGCCAGCAGTGAACAAGCCGGGGGGGAGACCCAGTACTTC. Protein product: CASSEQAGGETQYF.

The genes are TRBV11-2 and TRBJ2-7; 8 nucleotides line up with TRBD1. Looked up from germline, CDR1 is SGHAT and CDR2 is FQNNGV. The V gene end was trimmed by 0 bases and the J gene end by 5 bases; junction bases not matched to a gene: 6. The CDR3 contains 15 residues. CDR3 residues: CASSLERTGRHEQYF. CDR3 in DNA: TGTGCCAGCAGCTTAGAAAGGACAGGGCGGCACGAGCAGTACTTC. The full variable domain, in which reference TRBV11-2 and TRBJ2-7 provide the parts outside the CDR3, is EAGVAQSPRYKIIEKRQSVAFWCNPISGHATLYWYQQILGQGPKLLIQFQNNGVVDDSQLPKDRFSAERLKGVDSTLKIQPAKLEDSAVYLCASSLERTGRHEQYFGPGTRLTVT.

The rearrangement links TRBV10-3 to TRBJ1-5; no definite D call. V was trimmed by 0 bases and J by 8 bases, leaving 8 bases between them. Per germline, CDR1 ENHRY and CDR2 SYGVKD. CDR3 length equals 13 residues. CDR3 region: CAISESEGEPQHF. CDR3 DNA sequence: TGTGCCATCAGTGAGTCAGAGGGCGAGCCCCAGCATTTT.

This chain links TRBV5-1 with TRBJ2-7; TRBD1 or TRBD2 may be the D gene (6 bases each). CDR1 SGHRS and CDR2 YFSETQ come from the germline V gene. V lost 4 bases, J lost 2 bases, and 16 bases lay in between. CDR3 length: 15 amino acids. CDR3 sequence reads: CASSPEGTPAYEQYF. In nucleotides, the CDR3 is TGCGCCAGCAGCCCGGAGGGGACACCGGCCTACGAGCAGTACTTC.

The chain employs TRBV5-1 and TRBJ1-2, with TRBD1 matching over 8 bases. Trimming took 4 bases from V and 4 from J; bases not matched to a gene: 6. This CDR3 comprises 14 residues. CDR1 SGHRS and CDR2 YFSETQ come from the germline V gene. CDR3 residues: CASSIGTGGYGYTF. CDR3 DNA sequence: TGCGCCAGCAGCATTGGGACAGGCGGCTATGGCTACACCTTC. Full variable domain (remainder filled in from reference TRBV5-1 and TRBJ1-2): KAGVTQTPRYLIKTRGQQVTLSCSPISGHRSVSWYQQTPGQGLQFLFEYFSETQRNKGNFPGRFSGRQFSNSRSEMNVSTLELGDSALYLCASSIGTGGYGYTFGSGTRLTVV.

CDR3 sequence (DNA): TGTGCCAGTAGTAAGTGGGAGCGCTATGGCTACACCTTC. It is translated as CASSKWERYGYTF. The chain combines TRBV19 with TRBJ1-2, with unresolved D. V lost 4 bases and J lost 4, with 10 bases in between. Germline CDR1 is LNHDA and CDR2 is SQIVND (reference sequence). The CDR3 is 13 amino acids.

The V call is TRBV12-5, the J call TRBJ2-1, with 7 bases identical to TRBD2. Germline loops: CDR1 LGHNT, CDR2 FRNRAP. Unmatched junction bases numbered 6, after V lost 6 bases and J lost 7 bases. The CDR3 runs to 13 residues. The CDR3 coding sequence is TGTGCTAGTGGCCTGTGGGGGGGGAATGAGCAGTTCTTC. Its translation is CASGLWGGNEQFF.

The chain joins TRBV29-1 to TRBJ2-3; no reliable D call. Germline CDR1 SQVTM, CDR2 ANQGSEA. V lost 8 bases, J lost 5 bases, and 14 bases lay in between. This CDR3 spans 12 amino acids. In nucleotides, the CDR3 is TGCAGCCCATCAAAGCCCGAAGATACGCAGTATTTT. Amino acids: CSPSKPEDTQYF.

The V call is TRBV6-1, the J call TRBJ1-2; 7 bases match TRBD1. J was trimmed by 1 base and V by 8 bases; bases with no gene match: 4. Germline CDR1 MNHNS, CDR2 SASEGT. The CDR3 is 13 residues long. The DNA of the CDR3 is TGTGCCAGCCGACAGGGAAATAACTATGGCTACACCTTC. This gives the protein CASRQGNNYGYTF.

V is TRBV19 and J is TRBJ2-5; no clear D gene. Germline V CDR1 and CDR2: LNHDA, SQIVND (reference sequence). This CDR3 is 14 amino acids long. The V end was cut by 1 base, the J end by 3 bases, with 9 bases between. CDR3 loop: CASSIVAGEETQYF. For the CDR3, the DNA is TGTGCCAGTAGTATAGTTGCAGGCGAAGAGACCCAGTACTTC.

The chain carries TRBV5-6 and TRBJ2-7, with TRBD1 matching over 7 bases. CDR1 and CDR2 (germline): SGHDT, YYEEEE. Germline trimming cut 0 bases from V and 3 bases from J; bases unmatched to any gene: 0. The CDR3 consists of 13 residues. CDR3 protein: CASSLDRGYEQYF. In nucleotides, the CDR3 is TGTGCCAGCAGCTTGGACAGGGGCTACGAGCAGTACTTC.

The V call is TRBV5-1, the J call TRBJ2-2; unclear D gene. Germline loops: CDR1 SGHRS, CDR2 YFSETQ. This CDR3 comprises 15 residues. Trimming cost V 0 bases and J 6 bases, with 12 bases left between them. In DNA, the CDR3 is TGCGCCAGCAGCTTGGCCGAGGCCGGCTCCGGGGAGCTGTTTTTT. It specifies CASSLAEAGSGELFF.

J is TRBJ1-1 and V is TRBV6-4; D is possibly TRBD1 (6 bases). The germline V gene encodes CDR1 MRHNA and CDR2 SNTAGT. Deletions cut 0 bases from V and 1 base from J, with 12 bases between. CDR3 length: 16 amino acids. The chain's CDR3 is CASSDSGGGSNTEAFF. The DNA of the CDR3 is TGTGCCAGCAGTGACTCAGGGGGGGGTTCGAACACTGAAGCTTTCTTT.

The V gene is TRBV6-6, the J gene TRBJ2-3; weak D call: TRBD1 (6 bases). Looked up from germline, CDR1 is MNHNY and CDR2 is SVGAGI (reference sequence). With 2 bases removed from V and 9 bases from J, the gap between germline ends came to 12 bases. The CDR3 is made up of 13 amino acids. The CDR3 nucleotides are TGTGCCAGCAGTTACCCAGGTCAGGGGACGCAGTATTTT. Its translation: CASSYPGQGTQYF.

A remark on this clone: The identical CDR3 is also encoded by other nucleotide sequences in the sample. The CDR3, as DNA: TGTGCCAGCAGCTTAATGGGCGGACCCGGGGAGCTGTTTTTT. This encodes CASSLMGGPGELFF. V and J are TRBV7-2 and TRBJ2-2; D gene uncertain. Trimming took off 2 bases at V and 6 bases at J, with 10 bases between the two ends. CDR1 is SGHTA and CDR2 is FQGNSA in the germline V gene. This CDR3 has 14 amino acids.

The V and J genes are TRBV6-6 and TRBJ2-6; tentatively, D is TRBD2 (5 bases). Germline CDR1 MNHNY, CDR2 SVGAGI (reference sequence). Trimming took 6 bases from V and 0 from J, leaving 6 bases between them. The CDR3 length is 14 residues. CDR3 sequence reads: CASRRDSGANVLTF. CDR3 DNA: TGTGCCAGCAGGAGGGACTCTGGGGCCAACGTCCTGACTTTC.

The chain has TRBV7-6 and TRBJ1-4; 9 bases fit TRBD1. Germline V gene sequence: CDR1 SGHVS, CDR2 FNYEAQ. This CDR3 has 15 amino acids. J gave up 5 bases and V 5 bases, and 6 bases lay outside the gene matches. CDR3 DNA sequence: TGTGCCAGCAGCCCCACAGGGGGCGAGAATGAAAAACTGTTTTTT. This encodes CASSPTGGENEKLFF.

V usage is TRBV7-8 and J usage is TRBJ2-7; TRBD1 matches 9 bases. CDR1 SGHVS and CDR2 FQNEAQ come from the germline V gene. The J segment lost 6 bases and the V segment lost 3 bases, leaving 9 bases of the junction unmatched. The CDR3 contains 15 residues. The CDR3 nucleotides are TGTGCCAGCAGCTTCAGTCGTGGGACAGGGCTCGAGCAGTACTTC. It yields the protein CASSFSRGTGLEQYF.

The V gene is TRBV10-1, the J gene TRBJ2-7; D not certain. The V gene lost 5 bases and the J gene lost 3 bases, with 17 bases spanning the gap. CDR3 length equals 15 residues. Germline values: CDR1 WNHNN, CDR2 SYGVQD (reference sequence). The CDR3 reads CASSSPEDGDYEQYF. CDR3 bases: TGCGCCAGCAGTTCGCCAGAGGACGGAGACTACGAGCAGTACTTC.

The rearrangement links TRBV4-1 to TRBJ2-1; 9 nucleotides agree with TRBD1. Losses at the gene ends were 0 bases for V and 5 bases for J; bases not matched to a gene: 20. This CDR3 comprises 21 residues. Germline V gene sequence: CDR1 MGHRA, CDR2 YSYEKL. The CDR3 region has the DNA TGCGCCAGCAGCCAAGACCCGCCGCCAGGACAGGGGAAGGCAAGGCACAATGAGCAGTTCTTC. Its protein product is CASSQDPPPGQGKARHNEQFF.

The V gene is TRBV11-2, the J gene TRBJ1-5, with 7 bases fitting TRBD1. There are 15 residues in the CDR3. The J segment lost 4 bases and the V segment lost 2 bases, leaving 5 bases of the junction unmatched. CDR1 and CDR2 from the germline V gene are SGHAT and FQNNGV. CDR3 protein: CASSLNRGGNQPQHF. CDR3 sequence (DNA): TGTGCCAGCAGCTTAAACAGGGGAGGGAATCAGCCCCAGCATTTT.